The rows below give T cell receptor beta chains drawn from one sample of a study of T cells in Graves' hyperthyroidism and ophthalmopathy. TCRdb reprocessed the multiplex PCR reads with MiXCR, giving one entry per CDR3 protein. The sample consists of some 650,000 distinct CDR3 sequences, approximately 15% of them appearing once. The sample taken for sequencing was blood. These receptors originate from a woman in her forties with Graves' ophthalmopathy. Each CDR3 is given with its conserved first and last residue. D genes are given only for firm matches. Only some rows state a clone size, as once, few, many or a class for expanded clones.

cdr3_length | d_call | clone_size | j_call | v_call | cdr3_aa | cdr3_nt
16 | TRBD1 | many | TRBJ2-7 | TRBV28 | CASQTQGTGIRYEQYF | TGTGCCAGCCAAACTCAAGGGACAGGGATTCGCTACGAGCAGTACTTC
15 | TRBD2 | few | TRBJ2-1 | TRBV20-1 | CSAESGSPLYNEQFF | TGCAGTGCTGAAAGCGGGAGTCCCCTCTACAATGAGCAGTTCTTC
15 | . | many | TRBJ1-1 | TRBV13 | CASSLGRGVETEAFF | TGTGCCAGCAGCTTAGGCCGGGGGGTAGAGACTGAAGCTTTCTTT
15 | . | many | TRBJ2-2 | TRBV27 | CASSFRLTGTGELFF | TGTGCCAGCAGTTTTCGGTTAACGGGGACCGGGGAGCTGTTTTTT
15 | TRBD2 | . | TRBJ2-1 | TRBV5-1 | CASSQAGEVGNEQFF | TGCGCCAGCAGCCAAGCGGGGGAAGTGGGCAATGAGCAGTTCTTC
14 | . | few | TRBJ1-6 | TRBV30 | CAWAGFPYNSPLHF | TGTGCCTGGGCGGGATTTCCCTATAATTCACCCCTCCACTTT
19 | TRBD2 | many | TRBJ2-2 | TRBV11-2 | CASSQPGLAGTANTGELFF | TGTGCCAGCAGTCAACCGGGACTAGCGGGGACCGCGAACACCGGGGAGCTGTTTTTT
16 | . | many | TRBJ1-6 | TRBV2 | CASSEGIFSYNSPLHF | TGTGCCAGCAGTGAAGGCATCTTCTCCTATAATTCACCCCTCCACTTT
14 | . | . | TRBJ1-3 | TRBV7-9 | CASTPNGEGNTIYF | TGTGCCAGCACCCCAAACGGGGAGGGAAACACCATATATTTT
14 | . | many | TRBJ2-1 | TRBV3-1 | CASSQGLGGNEQFF | TGTGCCAGCAGCCAAGGGTTGGGGGGCAATGAGCAGTTCTTC
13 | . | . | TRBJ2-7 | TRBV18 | CASSPVQSGEQYF | TGTGCCAGCTCACCAGTACAGTCAGGCGAGCAGTACTTC
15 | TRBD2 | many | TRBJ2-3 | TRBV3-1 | CASSRSGKGSDTQYF | TGTGCCAGCAGCCGTAGCGGGAAGGGATCAGATACGCAGTATTTT
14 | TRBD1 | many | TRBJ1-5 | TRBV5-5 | CASSWTGGNQPQHF | TGTGCCAGCAGCTGGACAGGGGGCAATCAGCCCCAGCATTTT